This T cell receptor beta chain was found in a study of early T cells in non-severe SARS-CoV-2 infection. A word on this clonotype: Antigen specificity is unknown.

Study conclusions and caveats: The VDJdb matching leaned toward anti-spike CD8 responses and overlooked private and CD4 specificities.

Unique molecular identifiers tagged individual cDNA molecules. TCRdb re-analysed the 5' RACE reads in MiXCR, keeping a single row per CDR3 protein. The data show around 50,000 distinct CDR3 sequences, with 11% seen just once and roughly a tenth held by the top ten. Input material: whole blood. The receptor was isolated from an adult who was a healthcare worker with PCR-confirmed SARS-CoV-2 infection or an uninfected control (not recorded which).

The CDR3 nucleotides are TGCAGCGTTGTGGCATCACTGGGGGCAGAGACCCAGTACTTC. It is translated as CSVVASLGAETQYF. The V call is TRBV29-1, the J call TRBJ2-5, with a weak D call TRBD1 (6 bases). CDR3 size: 14 residues. The V end lost 4 bases, the J end lost 4 bases, and 16 bases lay between the germline ends. Germline V lookup: CDR1 SQVTM, CDR2 ANQGSEA.